Listed below are T cell receptor beta chains from one sample, sequenced in a study of CD8+CD57+ T cells in acquired aplastic anemia. TCRdb called the reads again in MiXCR, with one record for every CDR3 protein. The table includes about 130,000 distinct CDR3 sequences, 40% to 60% detected once. The specimen sequenced was sorted CD4+, CD8+, or CD8+CD57+ T cells (not recorded which) from PBMCs. The receptors originated from a human donor in good health, serving as a control. Both conserved end residues are part of each CDR3. A D gene is named only where the DNA matches it firmly. The size field is filled for only some rows; it gives once, few, many or a size class.

>few|TRBJ1-4|TRBV27|TRBD1
CASSLDLRTGRNEKLFF
TGTGCCAGCAGTTTGGATCTAAGGACAGGCCGAAATGAAAAACTGTTTTTT
>.|TRBJ2-1|TRBV19|TRBD2
CARLAGGCEQFF
TGTGCCAGGTTAGCGGGGGGGTGTGAGCAGTTCTTC
>many|TRBJ2-1|TRBV20-1|.
CSSQAGPAYNEQFF
TGCAGTAGCCAGGCAGGGCCTGCCTACAATGAGCAGTTCTTC
>many|TRBJ2-2|TRBV20-1|.
CSAPPGATNTGELFF
TGCAGTGCTCCGCCGGGGGCTACGAACACCGGGGAGCTGTTTTTT
>.|TRBJ2-5|TRBV9|.
CASSVEIRGKRETQYF
TGTGCCAGCAGCGTAGAGATCAGGGGAAAGCGGGAGACCCAGTACTTC
>many|TRBJ1-2|TRBV24-1|.
CAGPRAGLDYGYTF
TGTGCCGGGCCTAGGGCGGGGCTTGACTATGGCTACACCTTC
>many|TRBJ2-5|TRBV7-2|TRBD1
CASSLAPGQGQETQYF
TGTGCCAGCAGCTTAGCTCCGGGACAGGGACAAGAGACCCAGTACTTC
>many|TRBJ1-2|TRBV5-1|.
CASSFGGSGVHGYTF
TGCGCCAGCAGCTTCGGAGGGTCGGGGGTTCATGGCTACACCTTC
>many|TRBJ2-2|TRBV7-2|TRBD1
CASSLIQGALGPGELFF
TGTGCCAGCAGCTTGATACAGGGGGCATTAGGGCCCGGGGAGCTGTTTTTT
>.|TRBJ2-7|TRBV4-2|.
CASSQNLASAEEQYF
TGTGCCAGCAGCCAAAATCTGGCTAGCGCGGAGGAGCAGTACTTC
>medium-sized|TRBJ1-2|TRBV29-1|.
CSASRLGSGGYTF
TGCAGCGCCTCACGTTTAGGAAGTGGAGGCTACACCTTC
>.|TRBJ2-7|TRBV11-1|.
CASSPLLGRGSYEQYF
TGTGCCAGCAGCCCCCTCCTGGGGCGGGGCTCCTACGAGCAGTACTTC
>.|TRBJ1-2|TRBV7-8|.
CASSLVPDYGYTF
TGTGCCAGCAGCTTAGTTCCCGACTATGGCTACACCTTC
>.|TRBJ2-7|TRBV20-1|.
CSASGGEGYYGQHF
TGCAGTGCTAGTGGGGGTGAGGGGTACTACGGGCAGCACTTC
>many|TRBJ2-2|TRBV4-1|.
CASSQGASYRVGELFF
TGCGCCAGCAGCCAAGGTGCCTCTTACAGGGTCGGGGAGCTGTTTTTT
>few|TRBJ2-2|TRBV7-1|TRBD1
CASSSRGPPRPRHRGAVF
TGTGCCAGCAGCTCCAGGGGGCCGCCCCGACCTCGACACCGGGGAGCTGTTTTT
>.|TRBJ2-5|TRBV7-2|TRBD1
CASSQSSTGPWETQYF
TGTGCCAGCAGCCAATCTTCGACAGGGCCTTGGGAGACCCAGTACTTC
>many|TRBJ1-5|TRBV24-1|.
CATSDPTFGIQHF
TGTGCCACCAGTGATCCCACTTTCGGGATTCAGCATTTT
>.|TRBJ2-3|TRBV10-3|TRBD1
CAIIWGPQGQGGTDTQYF
TGTGCCATCATCTGGGGCCCACAAGGACAGGGTGGGACAGATACGCAGTATTTT
>many|TRBJ2-2|TRBV20-1|.
CSARDLWGINAGELFF
TGCAGTGCTAGAGATCTTTGGGGGATCAACGCCGGGGAGCTGTTTTTT
>many|TRBJ1-1|TRBV6-1|TRBD1
CASSDRGRGDTEAFF
TGTGCCAGCAGTGACAGGGGGCGCGGAGACACTGAAGCTTTCTTT
>.|TRBJ2-7|TRBV7-2|.
CAWSEGRKYEQYF
TGTGCCTGGAGTGAGGGGCGCAAGTACGAGCAGTACTTC
>.|TRBJ1-2|TRBV7-2|TRBD1
CASSSTGVYGYTF
TGTGCCAGCAGCTCCACAGGGGTCTATGGCTACACCTTC
>many|TRBJ2-4|TRBV11-3|TRBD2
CASSPGGNKNIQYF
TGTGCCAGCAGCCCGGGGGGGAACAAAAACATTCAGTACTTC
>few|TRBJ2-7|TRBV7-2|.
CASSPGVGYEQYF
TGTGCCAGCAGCCCCGGGGTGGGGTACGAGCAGTACTTC
>many|TRBJ2-3|TRBV5-1|.
CASSFAQGDTQYF
TGCGCCAGCAGCTTCGCGCAAGGAGATACGCAGTATTTT
>.|TRBJ2-3|TRBV4-3|TRBD2
CASSQGRTSWDTQYF
TGCGCCAGCAGCCAAGGTAGGACTAGCTGGGATACGCAGTATTTT
>many|TRBJ1-2|TRBV9|TRBD1
CASSVGSGQGNYGYTF
TGTGCCAGCAGCGTAGGTTCCGGACAGGGAAACTATGGCTACACCTTC
>few|TRBJ1-1|TRBV18|.
CASSQGGNTEAFF
TGTGCCAGCTCACAGGGGGGGAACACTGAAGCTTTCTTT
>.|TRBJ2-7|TRBV2|TRBD2
CASSVPAGGPEQYF
TGTGCCAGCAGTGTGCCCGCGGGGGGGCCCGAGCAGTACTTC
>many|TRBJ1-1|TRBV20-1|TRBD1
CSAGHGQDKSTEAFF
TGCAGTGCCGGACACGGACAGGACAAGAGCACTGAAGCTTTCTTT
>many|TRBJ1-5|TRBV18|TRBD1
CASSPRDSSNQPQHF
TGTGCCAGCTCACCACGGGACAGCAGCAATCAGCCCCAGCATTTT
>once|TRBJ2-3|TRBV19|TRBD2
CASSMRGGNTQYF
TGTGCCAGTAGTATGCGGGGGGGAAATACGCAGTATTTT
>many|TRBJ2-7|TRBV6-5|.
CASSYFGFSYEQYF
TGTGCCAGCAGTTATTTCGGGTTCTCCTACGAGCAGTACTTC